The entry below describes one T cell receptor (beta chain). This table comes from immunoSEQ multiplex PCR, and its TCRdb copy is limited to in-frame clones, with some not included. The sample has approximately 68,000 clones; around nine tenths are singletons. CDR3 length equals 11 residues. Trimming stripped 5 bases from V and 3 bases from J, with 5 bases between. The germline gives CDR1 SEHNR, CDR2 FQNEAQ (reference sequence). The entry originates in a study of OX40 agonist ivuxolimab in advanced cancers. Study-wide background: Dose-escalation patients' cancers were hepatocellular carcinoma, melanoma, renal cell or head and neck cancer.

No patient had autoimmune disease or received systemic immunosuppression. Sequenced here: CD4+ or CD8+ T cells sorted from blood, sampled in a trial of the OX40 agonist ivuxolimab. This rearrangement joins TRBV7-9 to TRBJ2-7; D is ambiguous. The receptor comes from an adult with an advanced solid tumor such as melanoma, head and neck, liver or kidney cancer. CDR3: CASSLNYEQYF. CDR3 coding DNA: TGTGCCAGCAGCCTCAACTACGAGCAGTACTTC.